This T cell receptor beta chain was recovered during a study of persistence of HIV-infected CD4 T cells (dated by TCRdb to the early 2020s). About the full investigation: The median time participants had been on suppressive ART was less than ten years. Peripheral blood samples of up to about 200 mL were collected at multiple time points, except for two participants, who underwent leukapheresis at a single time point. The study isolated CMV- and HIV-1 Gag-responding CD4+ T cells from ART-treated individuals to examine antigen-driven clonal expansion of HIV-1-infected cells. Proviral sequencing was used to assess clonality among infected cells, whereas TCRbeta sequencing gauged the clonality of all cells within each sorted population. The TCR cluster analysis across participants included eight or nine participants for CMV and roughly seven participants for Gag. General study outcomes and caveats: Bulk TCR analyses could not be restricted to the rare CMV-responding cells that actually carried HIV-1 proviruses. TCRbeta richness in CMV- and Gag-responding cells was significantly lower than in anti-CD3/anti-CD28-responding cells; CMV-responding cells had higher oligoclonality than CD3/CD28-stimulated and Gag-responding cells. A correlation was observed between TCR oligoclonality and proviral oligoclonality within the same sorted populations. The study involved few individuals and tested only a limited range of antigens. Enrichment of degenerate expanded CDR3beta sequences was found in antigen-responding cells, suggesting convergent selection of CD4+ responses to CMV and Gag.

A note on this clone: Its antigen is not yet known. The record has no base qualities; no much larger clone is one base away.

The germline V gene sets CDR1 to SNHLY and CDR2 to FYNNEI. The cysteine opens and the phenylalanine closes a CDR3 of 15 amino acids. Only CDR3 DNA is held: 45 bases, read in frame from base 1. The trim is 1 base for V and 1 base for J, with a gap of 5 bases between the germline ends. The sample's treatment or condition label, decoded: suppressive antiretroviral therapy. Lysates of CMV-infected fibroblasts at 10 ug/mL were used to stimulate the cells. Responding CD4+ T cells were sorted by upregulation of both CD40 ligand and CD69. HIV-1-infected adults in whom suppressive ART had been started during chronic infection were enrolled as participants. For at least 4 years, the participants' plasma HIV-1 RNA had been undetectable, below 50 copies/mL. To be included, a participant needed positive CMV serology and a CD4+ T cell count above 400 cells/uL. Before stimulation, PBMCs were isolated using density centrifugation and depleted of CD8+ T cells. Stimulation of CD8-depleted PBMCs was carried out for around 19 hours with anti-CD28/CD49d costimulation, CD40-blocking antibody and enfuvirtide, to prevent new infections. Cell sorting was performed on a Beckman Coulter MoFlo Legacy or XDP sorter, and dead cells were excluded with propidium iodide. Genomic DNA was extracted with the QIAamp DNA Mini Kit for samples above one million cells, otherwise with the Quick-DNA Microprep Kit.

TCRbeta repertoires were sequenced from genomic DNA with the immunoSEQ hsTCRB assay version 4 in survey mode. Genomic DNA was diluted to around 9.2 ng/uL, using up to about 1 ug per sample for TCRbeta sequencing. In the source study's methods: TCRbeta data analysis was done in ImmunoSeq Analyzer 3.0, and diversity was calculated on productive nucleotide rearrangements. The improved Chao index was used to estimate lower-bound TCR diversity, and the Gini coefficient was used to estimate clonality using the Immunarch R package. Different nucleotide rearrangements encoding the same CDR3beta amino acid sequence were treated as distinct clonotypes. Differential abundance analysis found TCRbeta sequences that were significantly enriched in antigen-responding cells compared with anti-CD3/anti-CD28-activated cells. GLIPH2 grouped TCRs by predicted peptide-MHC specificity, both within each participant and across combined participant data sets. What TCRdb holds here is the immuneACCESS table cut down to in-frame rearrangements. Part of the clones is not present; checked against another copy, under half of the missing clones reflect an unresolved V gene, and the others are unexplained. V and J calls and clone size are as listed in that table; D and trimming were resolved from the DNA. This sample comprises approximately 15,000 clones, approximately 71% of them detected only once. The ten largest clones take up approximately 18% of the sample.

The specimen comprised CD4+ T cells sorted from PBMCs after roughly 18-hour stimulation, sampled from a patient who received antiretroviral therapy. Per the publication, the cell subset or site label means: CD40L+CD69+ CD4 T cells responding to CMV lysate. The sequence is built from TRBV2 and TRBJ1-6, with the D gene too uncertain to name. The receptor was isolated from an adult man with HIV who was CMV-seropositive. The CDR3 is CASSEGYSYNSPLHF. The bases are TGTGCCAGCAGTGAAGGATATTCCTATAATTCACCCCTCCACTTT.